This T cell receptor (beta chain) was captured by sequencing in a study of blood T cell repertoires in COVID-19. Background on the study: Sites across the United States, Italy and Spain contributed samples from acute and convalescent COVID-19.

The CDR3 loop spans 15 amino acids. From germline, CDR1 is SGHDT and CDR2 YYEEEE. Trimming cost V 4 bases and J 2 bases; bases outside gene matches: 6. As handled by the study authors: Scientists estimated how many nucleated cells there were by amplifying reference gene primers. Assay used: immunoSEQ multiplex PCR; TCRdb lists only in-frame clones, some missing. V, J and clone size are those of that table, while D and trimming were read from the DNA. The data contain under 350,000 clones, 80% to 90% of them seen just once; the ten biggest clones take up about 4.6%. This clonotype originated in a man aged 40-49 years with acute or convalescent COVID-19. V gene TRBV5-6 combines with J gene TRBJ1-2, with 9 bases matching TRBD1. Sample: peripheral blood. Here the CDR3 reads CASSPGDRENYGYTF. The CDR3 region has the DNA TGTGCCAGCAGCCCGGGGGACAGGGAAAACTATGGCTACACCTTC.